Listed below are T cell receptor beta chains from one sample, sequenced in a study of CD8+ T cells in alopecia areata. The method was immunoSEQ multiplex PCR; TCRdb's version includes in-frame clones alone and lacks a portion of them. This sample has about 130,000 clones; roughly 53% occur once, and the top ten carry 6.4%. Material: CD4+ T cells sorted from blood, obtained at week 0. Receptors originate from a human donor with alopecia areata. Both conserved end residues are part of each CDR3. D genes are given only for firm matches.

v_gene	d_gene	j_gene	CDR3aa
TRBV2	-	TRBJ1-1	CASKADLNTEAFF
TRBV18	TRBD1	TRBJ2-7	CASSLSGTATSYEQYF
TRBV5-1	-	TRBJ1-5	CASSLIGGSNQPQHF
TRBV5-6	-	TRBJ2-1	CASSLGTEQFF
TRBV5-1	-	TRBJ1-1	CASSLVSENTEAFF
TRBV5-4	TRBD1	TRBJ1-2	CASSLGGGQGGYGYTF
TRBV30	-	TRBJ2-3	CAWSVGQSTDTQYF
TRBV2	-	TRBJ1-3	CASSEGGNTIYF
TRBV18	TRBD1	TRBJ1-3	CASSPTGGSGNTIYF
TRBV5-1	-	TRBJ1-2	CASRDPAHGYTF
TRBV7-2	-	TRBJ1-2	CASEGGYTF
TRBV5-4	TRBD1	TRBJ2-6	CASSARQGSGANVLTF
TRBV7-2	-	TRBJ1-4	CASSLAGGKNEKLFF
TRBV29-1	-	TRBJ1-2	CSVTMGGYGYTF
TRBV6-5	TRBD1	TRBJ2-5	CASSRIGGRETQYF
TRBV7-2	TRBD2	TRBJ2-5	CASSLPSGNKETQYF
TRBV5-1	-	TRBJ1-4	CASSFWTDNEKLFF
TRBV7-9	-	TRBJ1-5	CASSATLGNQPQHF
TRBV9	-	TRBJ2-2	CASSGLQGSGELFF
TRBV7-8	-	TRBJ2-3	CASSSAPQPPDTQYF
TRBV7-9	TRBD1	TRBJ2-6	CASSPGQGISGANVLTF
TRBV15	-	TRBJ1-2	CATSTDNYGYTF
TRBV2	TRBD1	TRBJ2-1	CASSVRTGNQDNEQFF
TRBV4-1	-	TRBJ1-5	CASSQGGAGDQPQHF
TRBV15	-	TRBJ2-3	CATKGTPPDTQYF
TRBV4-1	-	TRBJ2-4	CASSQVGIAKNIQYF
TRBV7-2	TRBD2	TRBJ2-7	CASSKSGGASYEQYF
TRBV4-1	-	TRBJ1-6	CASSQGGQTSSYNSPLHF
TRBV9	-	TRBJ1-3	CASSDGSGNTIYF
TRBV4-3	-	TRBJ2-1	CASSQDLLALSEQFF
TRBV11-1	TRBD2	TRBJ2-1	CASSPEGGLAGIYNEQFF
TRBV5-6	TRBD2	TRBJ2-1	CASSPGTRAYNEQFF
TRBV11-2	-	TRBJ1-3	CASSRAGGEGNTIYF
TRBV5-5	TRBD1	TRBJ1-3	CASSQESGTGRNTIYF
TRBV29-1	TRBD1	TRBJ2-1	CSVARGDRGYNEQFF
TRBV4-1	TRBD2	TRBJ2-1	CASSQDGLALNEQFF
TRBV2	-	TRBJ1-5	CASSEEGPRSNQPQHF
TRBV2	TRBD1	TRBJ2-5	CASRTGTGNKTQYF
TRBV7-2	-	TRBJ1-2	CASSILGPLRDGYTF
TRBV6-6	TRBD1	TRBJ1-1	CASSHPGTGRAFF
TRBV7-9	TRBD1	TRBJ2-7	CASSLATDRGHSYEQYF
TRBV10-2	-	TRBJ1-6	CASGRGENSPLHF
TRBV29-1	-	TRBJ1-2	CSVAGQGTDNYGYTF
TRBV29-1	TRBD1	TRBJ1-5	CSVADRGGLGPQHF
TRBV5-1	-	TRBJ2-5	CASSLRGGPQETQYF
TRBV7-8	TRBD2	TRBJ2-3	CASSPDERGSTDTQYF
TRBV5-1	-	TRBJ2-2	CASSGGRGTGELFF
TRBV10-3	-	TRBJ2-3	CAISESKMVDTQYF
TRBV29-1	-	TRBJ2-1	CSARITGNEQFF
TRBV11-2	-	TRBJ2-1	CASSLSGGSYNEQFF
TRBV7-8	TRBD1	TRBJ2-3	CASSLETGTDTQYF
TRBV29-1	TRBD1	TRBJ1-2	CSVSEQGGQGYTF
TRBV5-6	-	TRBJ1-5	CASPRVGPNQPQHF
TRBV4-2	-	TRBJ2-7	CASSQEKAGEQYF
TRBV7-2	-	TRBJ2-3	CASSLTRPPDTQYF
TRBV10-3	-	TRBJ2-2	CAIRGANTGELFF
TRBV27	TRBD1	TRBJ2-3	CASSSNRGTSTDTQYF
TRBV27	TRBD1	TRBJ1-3	CASSWGTGYQYF
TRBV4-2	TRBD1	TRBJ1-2	CASSQEGTGSWGYTF